A single sample gave rise to the 22 T cell receptor beta chains below, sequenced in a study of memory CD4+ T cells and cytomegalovirus serostatus. Data came from immunoSEQ multiplex PCR; TCRdb stores just in-frame clones and leaves some out. Here the sample spans some 50,000 clones, under 80% being singletons. Single viable CD3+CD4+CD8-CD45RO+ cells were sorted as the memory CD4+ T cells. The specimen was memory CD4+ T cells from blood. The receptor set was obtained from an adult in good health and CMV-seronegative.

The chain couples TRBV7-3 to TRBJ2-4; a possible D gene is TRBD2 (6 bases). This CDR3 comprises 13 residues. Germline assignment: CDR1 SGHTA and CDR2 FQGTGA. V shed 3 bases and J shed 8 bases, with 11 bases lying between them. CDR3: CASSFRRGDIQYF. The CDR3 DNA sequence: TGTGCCAGCAGCTTTCGGCGCGGGGACATTCAGTACTTC.

V and J are TRBV4-2 and TRBJ1-1, with 7 bases identical to TRBD1. Germline V lookup: CDR1 LGHNA, CDR2 YNFKEQ. J was trimmed by 3 bases and V by 0 bases; bases with no gene match: 4. CDR3 length equals 15 residues. The CDR3 protein is CASSQEGRGDTEAFF. The CDR3 DNA is TGTGCCAGCAGCCAAGAGGGCAGGGGGGACACTGAAGCTTTCTTT.

This clone was seen just once. The chain joins TRBV11-1 to TRBJ2-2, with D possibly being TRBD2 (6 bases). CDR1 is SGHAT and CDR2 is FQDESV in the germline V gene (reference sequence). Between the trimmed V and J ends, which lost 4 bases and 0 bases, there was a span of 12 bases. The CDR3 contains 16 residues. The CDR3 DNA follows: TGTGCCAGCAGCTATGAACTAGCTTCGAACACCGGGGAGCTGTTTTTT. Protein sequence: CASSYELASNTGELFF.

This chain's CDR3 is CASSHGLNTEAFF. The DNA for the CDR3 is TGTGCCAGCAGCCACGGTCTCAACACTGAAGCTTTCTTT. V and J are TRBV14 and TRBJ1-1; D not resolved. CDR1 and CDR2 from the germline V gene are SGHDN and FVKESK. The germline V and J ends were trimmed by 3 bases and 2 bases, with 7 bases remaining between them. The CDR3 extends over 13 amino acids.

V usage is TRBV6-5 and J usage is TRBJ1-6; a possible D gene is TRBD1 (5 bases). Germline values: CDR1 MNHEY, CDR2 SVGAGI. The CDR3 length is 14 residues. Trimming shortened V by 6 bases and J by 7 bases, and 13 bases separated the two germline ends. CDR3 sequence reads: CASRTRGPNSPLHF. For the CDR3, the DNA is TGTGCCAGCAGGACCCGGGGCCCCAATTCACCCCTCCACTTT.

The CDR3 bases are TGTGCCAGCAGGGGCCCCGGGACAGGGAATGAAAAACTGTTTTTT. It translates to CASRGPGTGNEKLFF. The chain recombines TRBV7-9 with TRBJ1-4; 9 nucleotides align to TRBD1. The CDR3 covers 15 residues. Trimming cost V 6 bases and J 5 bases; bases outside gene matches: 7. The V gene's germline CDR1 is SEHNR and CDR2 FQNEAQ (reference sequence).

The chain employs TRBV12-2 and TRBJ1-2. TRBV12-2 is a recognized pseudogene. This CDR3 region has 16 residues. DNA of the CDR3: TGTGCAAGTCGCTTAGGCCCAGAGGTGACCTCTCGGGGCTACACCTTC. It encodes CASRLGPEVTSRGYTF.

This clone was observed once. This chain connects TRBV7-2 to TRBJ2-7; tentatively, D is TRBD1 (6 bases). V lost 7 bases, J lost 5 bases, and 12 bases lay in between. This CDR3 has 12 amino acids. The germline V gene encodes CDR1 SGHTA and CDR2 FQGNSA. The CDR3 DNA follows: TGTGCCAGCAAGGGGGATTTCCACGAGCAGTACTTC. It is translated as CASKGDFHEQYF. Together with reference TRBV7-2 and TRBJ2-7, the CDR3 gives the full variable domain: GAGVSQSPSNKVTEKGKDVELRCDPISGHTALYWYRQSLGQGLEFLIYFQGNSAPDKSGLPSDRFSAERTGGSVSTLTIQRTQQEDSAVYLCASKGDFHEQYFGPGTRLTVT.

This clone was found once. The J gene is TRBJ1-5, the V gene TRBV19; D is ambiguous. With 1 base removed from V and 6 bases from J, the gap between germline ends came to 13 bases. The CDR3 is 15 residues long. Germline V CDR1 and CDR2: LNHDA, SQIVND (reference sequence). The chain's CDR3 is CASSIGKTIRQPQHF. CDR3 in DNA: TGTGCCAGTAGTATAGGTAAGACAATTCGTCAGCCCCAGCATTTT.

The rearrangement uses TRBV5-4 and TRBJ2-3; TRBD2 aligns across 10 bases. The germline gives CDR1 SGHNT, CDR2 YYREEE (reference sequence). V lost 5 bases and J lost 3; bases outside the gene matches: 6. The CDR3 contains 15 residues. This chain's CDR3 is CASSPSGGRTDTQYF. The CDR3 DNA sequence: TGTGCCAGCAGTCCTAGCGGGGGCCGTACAGATACGCAGTATTTT. The full variable domain, rest sourced from reference TRBV5-4 and TRBJ2-3, is ETGVTQSPTHLIKTRGQQVTLRCSSQSGHNTVSWYQQALGQGPQFIFQYYREEENGRGNFPPRFSGLQFPNYSSELNVNALELDDSALYLCASSPSGGRTDTQYFGPGTRLTVL.

The chain uses TRBV5-4 and TRBJ1-6, with 7 bases identical to TRBD1. The germline gives CDR1 SGHNT, CDR2 YYREEE (reference sequence). Trimming cost V 0 bases and J 10 bases; bases outside gene matches: 1. CDR3 length equals 13 residues. In DNA, the CDR3 is TGTGCCAGCAGCTTGGACAGGGGCTCACCCCTCCACTTT. It encodes CASSLDRGSPLHF.

The V and J genes are TRBV2 and TRBJ2-5, with TRBD2 identical over 9 bases. V lost 5 bases to trimming and J lost 3 bases; unmatched junction nucleotides: 1. This CDR3 spans 13 amino acids. The germline gives CDR1 SNHLY, CDR2 FYNNEI. The CDR3 is CASSQRGEETQYF. The CDR3, as DNA: TGTGCCAGCAGTCAGCGGGGGGAAGAGACCCAGTACTTC. Combining the CDR3 with reference TRBV2 and TRBJ2-5 gives the whole variable domain EPEVTQTPSHQVTQMGQEVILRCVPISNHLYFYWYRQILGQKVEFLVSFYNNEISEKSEIFDDQFSVERPDGSNFTLKIRSTKLEDSAMYFCASSQRGEETQYFGPGTRLLVL.

The chain is built from TRBV7-9 and TRBJ2-7, with D possibly being TRBD1 (6 bases). Deletions cut 0 bases from V and 3 bases from J, with 6 bases between. CDR1 is SEHNR, CDR2 FQNEAQ, per germline (reference sequence). CDR3 length: 13 residues. In DNA, the CDR3 is TGTGCCAGCAGCTTAGCGGGACACTACGAGCAGTACTTC. Protein product: CASSLAGHYEQYF.

The gene calls are TRBV10-3 and TRBJ1-2, with a possible D match to TRBD1 (5 bases). Germline CDR1 is ENHRY and CDR2 is SYGVKD. This CDR3 contains 16 residues. V lost 0 bases and J lost 3, with 14 bases in between. This CDR3 reads CAISESGVRGHYGYTF. CDR3 nucleotides: TGTGCCATCAGTGAGTCGGGGGTTCGGGGTCACTATGGCTACACCTTC.

This sequence joins TRBV5-1 and TRBJ2-6; D possibly corresponds to TRBD2 (6 bases). Germline V CDR1 and CDR2: SGHRS, YFSETQ. The ends were cut back, 0 bases at V and 0 bases at J, with 22 bases in the middle. The CDR3 length is 21 residues. In nucleotides, the CDR3 is TGCGCCAGCAGCTTGGCCCGGGGGATATCTCCCCCCGGCTCTGGGGCCAACGTCCTGACTTTC. Amino acids: CASSLARGISPPGSGANVLTF.

The rearrangement links TRBV21-1 to TRBJ1-1; the DNA was not used to check the table's D call, TRBD1. TRBV21-1 corresponds to a pseudogene. The CDR3 extends over 13 amino acids. The CDR3 protein is CASSIKTASEAFF. In DNA, the CDR3 is TGTGCCAGCAGCATTAAGACAGCGTCTGAAGCTTTCTTT.

As for this clone: Other DNA sequences within the sample encode an identical CDR3. The rearrangement uses TRBV25-1 and TRBJ1-5; no clear D. The V gene lost 4 bases and the J gene lost 2 bases, with 6 bases spanning the gap. In germline, CDR1 is MGHDK, CDR2 SYGVNS. CDR3 size: 13 residues. In DNA form, the CDR3 reads TGTGCCAGCAGTGGCGGGGGCAATCAGCCCCAGCATTTT. Residues: CASSGGGNQPQHF.

The V and J genes are TRBV7-8 and TRBJ2-4, with 10 bases that match TRBD1. Losses at the gene ends were 4 bases for V and 0 bases for J; bases not matched to a gene: 9. The CDR3 has 18 amino acids. The germline gives CDR1 SGHVS, CDR2 FQNEAQ. The CDR3 DNA sequence: TGTGCCAGCAGCTCCCGGACAGGGGGACCCCCAGCCAAAAACATTCAGTACTTC. Translating gives CASSSRTGGPPAKNIQYF. The complete variable domain, with remaining parts taken from reference TRBV7-8 and TRBJ2-4, reads GAGVSQSPRYKVAKRGQDVALRCDPISGHVSLFWYQQALGQGPEFLTYFQNEAQLDKSGLPSDRFFAERPEGSVSTLKIQRTQQEDSAVYLCASSSRTGGPPAKNIQYFGAGTRLSVL.

This clone was recorded once. This sequence joins TRBV5-8 and TRBJ2-7, with D perhaps TRBD1 (8 bases). Looked up from germline, CDR1 is SGHTS and CDR2 is YDEGEE. V was pared by 4 bases and J by 6 bases, with 20 bases between. The CDR3 loop spans 15 amino acids. CDR3 amino acids: CASSPRGGQVGEQYF. CDR3 bases: TGTGCCAGCAGCCCTCGCGGGGGACAGGTAGGCGAGCAGTACTTC.

The rearrangement joins TRBV4-2 to TRBJ1-3; no clear D gene. Germline CDR1 LGHNA, CDR2 YNFKEQ. The CDR3 is made up of 14 amino acids. Trimming left V 1 base short and J 9 bases short, with 13 bases between. This CDR3 is CASSQVALGSTIYF. In DNA, the CDR3 is TGTGCCAGCAGCCAAGTTGCCTTGGGGAGCACCATATATTTT.

The rearrangement uses TRBV7-3 and TRBJ2-3; 7 bases map to TRBD2. Germline values: CDR1 SGHTA, CDR2 FQGTGA. Trimming cost V 4 bases and J 0 bases; bases outside gene matches: 7. This CDR3 contains 16 residues. The CDR3 reads CASSSYAGASTDTQYF. Here the CDR3 DNA reads TGTGCCAGCAGCTCCTATGCGGGAGCTAGCACAGATACGCAGTATTTT.

The J gene is TRBJ2-3, the V gene TRBV5-8, with TRBD1 matching over 8 bases. The CDR3 sequence is 15 residues long. J was trimmed by 2 bases and V by 4 bases; bases with no gene match: 6. Germline V gives CDR1 SGHTS, CDR2 YDEGEE. The CDR3 bases are TGTGCCAGCAGCCGCTGGGACAGGTCCACAGATACGCAGTATTTT. This sequence encodes CASSRWDRSTDTQYF.